This T cell receptor beta chain was identified in a study of cytomegalovirus exposure and HLA in healthy donors. Per germline, CDR1 MNHNY and CDR2 SVGAGI (reference sequence). V shed 2 bases and J shed 6 bases, with 16 bases lying between them. CDR3 length: 15 amino acids. The PCR used 60 Vbeta and 13 Jbeta primers. TCRdb's table, derived via immunoSEQ multiplex PCR, lists solely in-frame clones and lacks some. The sample records some 150,000 clones, 77% being singletons. The chain recombines TRBV6-6 with TRBJ1-1; D might be TRBD1 (6 bases). This TCR was recovered from a female donor in good health and CMV-seronegative. Sequencing input: PBMCs. CDR3 in DNA: TGTGCCAGCAGTTACCTTGGCAGGGGAAAAGCTGAAGCTTTCTTT. Translation: CASSYLGRGKAEAFF.